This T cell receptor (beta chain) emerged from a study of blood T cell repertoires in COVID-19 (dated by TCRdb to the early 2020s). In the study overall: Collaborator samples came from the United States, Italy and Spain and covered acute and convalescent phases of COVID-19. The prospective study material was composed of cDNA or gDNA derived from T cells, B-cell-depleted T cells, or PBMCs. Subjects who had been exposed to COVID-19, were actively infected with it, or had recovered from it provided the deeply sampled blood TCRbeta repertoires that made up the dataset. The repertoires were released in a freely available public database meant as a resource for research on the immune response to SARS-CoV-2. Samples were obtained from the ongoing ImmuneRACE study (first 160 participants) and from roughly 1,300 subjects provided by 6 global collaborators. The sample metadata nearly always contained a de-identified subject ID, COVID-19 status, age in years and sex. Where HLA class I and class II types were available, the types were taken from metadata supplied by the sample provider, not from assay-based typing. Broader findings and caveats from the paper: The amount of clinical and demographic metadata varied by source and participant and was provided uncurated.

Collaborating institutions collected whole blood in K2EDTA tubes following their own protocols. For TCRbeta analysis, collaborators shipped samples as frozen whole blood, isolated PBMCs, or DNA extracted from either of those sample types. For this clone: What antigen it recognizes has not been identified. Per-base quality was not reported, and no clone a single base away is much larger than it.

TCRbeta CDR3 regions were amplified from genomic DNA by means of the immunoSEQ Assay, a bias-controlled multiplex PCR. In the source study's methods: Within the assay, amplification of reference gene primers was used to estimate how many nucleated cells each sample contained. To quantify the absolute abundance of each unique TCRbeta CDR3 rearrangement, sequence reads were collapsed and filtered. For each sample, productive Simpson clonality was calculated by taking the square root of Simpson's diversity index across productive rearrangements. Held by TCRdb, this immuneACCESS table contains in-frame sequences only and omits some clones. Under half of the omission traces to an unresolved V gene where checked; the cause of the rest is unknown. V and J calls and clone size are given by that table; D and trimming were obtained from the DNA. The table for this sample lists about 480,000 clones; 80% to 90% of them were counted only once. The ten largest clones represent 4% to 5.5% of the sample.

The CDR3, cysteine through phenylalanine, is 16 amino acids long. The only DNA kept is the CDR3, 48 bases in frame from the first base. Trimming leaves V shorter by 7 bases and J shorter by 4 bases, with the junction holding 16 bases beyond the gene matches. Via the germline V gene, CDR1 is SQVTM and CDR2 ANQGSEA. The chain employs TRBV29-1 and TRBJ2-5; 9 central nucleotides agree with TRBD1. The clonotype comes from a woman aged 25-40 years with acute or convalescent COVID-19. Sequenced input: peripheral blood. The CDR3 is CSARGIQGAVRETQYF. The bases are TGCAGCGCCAGGGGCATACAGGGGGCTGTTAGAGAGACCCAGTACTTC.